Here is one TCR beta chain with its context. Its antigen remains unknown. This clone may be a read error of a much larger clone one base away. In this CDR3 the conserved last residue, phenylalanine or tryptophan, is missing, so a read error is likely. Germline V CDR1 and CDR2: SGHDN, FVKESK. With 2 bases removed from V and 4 bases from J, the gap between germline ends came to 14 bases. The CDR3 totals 15 residues. Using its own MiXCR run on the multiplex PCR reads, TCRdb lists one record per CDR3 protein. The profile shows over 150,000 distinct CDR3 sequences, approximately 30% of them singletons. This entry is derived from a study of breast tumors, draining lymph nodes, adjacent tissues. General study findings and limits: Findings are consistent with lymph node origin and intratumoral expansion of most tumor T cells. Data only fit, rather than demonstrated, lymph node origin of most tumor T cells. Compared with lymph nodes, tumors were less diverse; compared with nontumor tissue, more.

Breast cancer patients provided tissue from their axillary draining lymph nodes. This chain links TRBV14 with TRBJ1-2; a possible D gene is TRBD1 (6 bases). The TCR sequence derives from a female donor with breast cancer. Some clones in this sample may be carry-over from other donors' samples. Source material: axillary lymph node tissue. The CDR3 DNA is TGTGCCAGCAGCCAACCAGGGGCAGGGAGCTATGGCTACACCTGC. Encoded protein: CASSQPGAGSYGYTC.